This T cell receptor (beta chain) was retrieved from a study of shared clonotypes between healthy human individuals. Whole-study context: For every donor, three CD4 naive, three CD4 memory, two CD8 naive and one CD8 memory plates were used. The study, taken as a whole, reports: Naive subsets, compared against memory subsets, generally had larger estimated richness values.

As defined, naive CD8 cells were CD45RO-negative and positively selected for CCR7, with terminally differentiated effector memory CD45RA+ cells excluded. This clone showed up just once. What it recognizes is unknown. The protocol was immunoSEQ multiplex PCR, while the TCRdb copy is restricted to in-frame clones and leaves out a portion. The top ten clones hold approximately 25% of a sample with about 820,000 clones, 92% of them seen once. CDR3 length equals 13 residues. Germline-derived CDR1 and CDR2 are SGHDT and YYEEEE. Between the trimmed V and J ends, which lost 2 bases and 0 bases, there was a span of 5 bases.

What was sequenced was naive CD8+ T cells sorted from blood. This chain connects TRBV5-6 to TRBJ1-2; no clear D gene. The clonotype originates from a man aged 30 to 45 in good health. In DNA form, the CDR3 reads TGTGCCAGCAGCTTTCCAGCTAACTATGGCTACACCTTC. Protein sequence: CASSFPANYGYTF.